This record covers a single TCR beta chain. Its antigen is still unknown. The CDR3 is 15 residues long. Germline CDR1 reads MRHNA; CDR2 reads SNTAGT. V lost 0 bases and J 0 bases, leaving 6 bases between the germline ends. Beta-chain TCR CDR3 regions were amplified from RNA transcripts. An initial RT-PCR round employing HTBI primers preceded a second-round multiplex PCR. Each CDR3 protein gets one entry after TCRdb re-called the multiplex PCR reads with MiXCR. Here the sample spans 200,000 to 250,000 distinct CDR3 sequences, 20% to 25% being singletons. Uncontrolled infections, other autoimmune diseases, pregnancy or lactation barred patients from enrollment. Establishment of the diagnosis relied upon clinical symptoms, serum thyroxine, TRAb, thyroid ultrasound and orbital computed tomography. Roughly 9 ml of fresh blood yielded the PBMCs by density gradient. This specimen comes from a study of Graves' ophthalmopathy and Graves' hyperthyroidism.

Study results and limitations: Most thyroid clonotypes with frequency above 0.001 were detected in blood too.

The specimen was peripheral blood. The origin of this receptor is a woman between 45 and 65 years old with Graves' ophthalmopathy. The chain has TRBV6-4 and TRBJ1-5; D is unresolved. As DNA, the CDR3 is TGTGCCAGCAGTGACTCCCGTTATAGCAATCAGCCCCAGCATTTT. It translates to CASSDSRYSNQPQHF.